This T cell receptor (beta chain) stems from a study of T cell clonality in common variable immunodeficiency (dated by TCRdb to between 2014 and 2017). The investigation overall reported the following: TCRbeta clonality was higher in CVID subjects than in healthy controls (t-test p = 0.018), and the increase was most characteristic of about a third of subjects. Despite equal DNA input, controls averaged around 82,000 unique sequences per sample versus about 30,000 in CVID samples. Reportedly, TCRbeta sequences from CVID had fewer deletions and N-nucleotide insertions, and highly modified clones with 13 or more V deletions were absent from CVID. The authors noted that sequencing repertoires of T cell subpopulations would be needed to clarify what caused the increased clonality in CVID. Fewer TCRbeta clones were shared among CVID subjects than among healthy controls (p < 0.0001). Patient heterogeneity within the CVID cohort put limits on correlating repertoire features with clinical complications.

Equivalent amounts of genomic DNA from CVID and control samples were used as sequencing input. For every sample, a 60 bp segment covering the rearranged TCRbeta CDR3 region was amplified and then sequenced. TCRbeta amplification used the immunoSEQ assay, a bias-corrected multiplex PCR with high-throughput sequencing. The original pipeline was this. Each unique nucleotide sequence was treated as a clone and annotated with V, D and J genes, copy number and frequency. Sequences were labeled productive if in frame, and non-productive if out of frame or containing stop codons. As previously described, clonality was computed from Shannon's entropy. The predicted amino acid sequences of productive clones were used to derive mean CDR3 Kyte-Doolittle hydropathy. Scaled V gene usage was hierarchically clustered using Manhattan distance and complete linkage with the R hclust function. To assess clone sharing by CDR3 amino acid sequence, 12 repertoires per group were resampled over 100 rounds. The repertoires were searched for some 70 published EBV-specific TCRbeta sequences and 200 to 300 published CMV-specific TCRbeta sequences. After a couple of CVID samples that produced fewer than 10,000 sequences were dropped from the analysis, some 42 CVID repertoires remained. TCRdb limited this immuneACCESS table to in-frame rearrangements with V and J called. A share of clones is missing; checked studies link under half to unresolved V genes, and the rest is unexplained. V, J and clone size were drawn from that table, and D and trimming were deduced from the DNA. Listed for this sample are some 38,000 clones, none observed only a single time. In total, the top ten clones hold around a tenth of the sample.

Unmatched junction bases come to 7, with V trimmed by 6 bases and J by 8 bases. The CDR3 covers 14 residues, taking in both the cysteine and the phenylalanine. The DNA shown is the part of the CDR3 that was read: 33 bases, in frame from base 1. CDR1 and CDR2, looked up from the germline V gene (reference sequence), are DFQATT and SNEGSKA. Predominantly Caucasian heritage was noted among both the CVID patients and the healthy controls. Heparinized peripheral whole blood samples of about 5 to 8 ml were collected from each donor. TCRbeta CDR3 repertoires were sequenced from genomic DNA of adults with common variable immune deficiency (CVID) and healthy adult controls. There were some 22 healthy adult volunteers in the control group (roughly 12 female and 10 or so male), ranging in age from about 23 to 66 years, with a mean age of around 35. Diluted blood was density-centrifuged over Hypaque 1077 or Ficoll-Paque to isolate peripheral blood mononuclear cells. Unsorted mononuclear cells served as the source of genomic DNA, which was extracted either by Qiagen column purification or by a centrifugation-based method.

There are many counts of this clone. Its antigen is not yet known. The missing CDR3 end, 3 residues past where the read stops, is filled in from the germline J gene. The chain couples TRBV20-1 to TRBJ2-1, with 13 bases aligning to TRBD2. This clonotype was sampled from a person between 18 and 75 years old in good health. The sample was peripheral blood mononuclear cells. The part of the CDR3 DNA that was read is TGCAGTGCCAACAGACTAGCGGGGGGCGATGAG. Its coded protein is CSANRLAGGDE. The whole CDR3 reads CSANRLAGGDEQFF.